This entry lists 32 T cell receptor beta chains sequenced from one sample in a study of CD8 T cells in ankylosing spondylitis. One entry per CDR3 protein results from TCRdb running MiXCR on the 5' RACE reads. The sample includes roughly 100,000 distinct CDR3 sequences, over 6.5% seen only once; the top ten take 9.9%. Sample: blood, either unsorted or a sorted T cell fraction (not recorded which). All receptors come from a male donor with ankylosing spondylitis or in good health (not recorded which).

This chain joins TRBV2 and TRBJ2-7, with 7 positions matching TRBD2. CDR3 length: 15 residues. V shed 6 bases and J 3 bases; nucleotides not matched to a gene: 11. Germline-derived CDR1 and CDR2 are SNHLY and FYNNEI. CDR3 DNA sequence: TGTGCCAGCAGCGAGGCCCGGGACTACTACTACGAGCAGTACTTC. This gives the protein CASSEARDYYYEQYF.

This clonotype was observed many times. This chain's CDR3 is CASSLRRGYTF. The CDR3 nucleotides are TGTGCCAGCAGTTTACGGCGTGGCTACACCTTC. V gene TRBV7-2 combines with J gene TRBJ1-2, with D uncertain. CDR1 and CDR2 from the germline V gene are SGHTA and FQGNSA. The CDR3 runs 11 residues. Trimming pared 6 bases from V and 7 bases from J, leaving 9 bases between.

This clonotype was picked up many times. The chain carries TRBV20-1 and TRBJ1-5, with 8 bases that match TRBD1. Germline V lookup: CDR1 DFQATT, CDR2 SNEGSKA (reference sequence). This CDR3 is built from 12 residues. The J segment lost 6 bases and the V segment lost 4 bases, leaving 2 bases of the junction unmatched. The CDR3 region has the DNA TGCAGTGCTAAGACAGGGGTTCAGCCCCAGCATTTT. Translating gives CSAKTGVQPQHF.

This chain joins TRBV9 and TRBJ1-2, with a weak D call TRBD1 (5 bases). Germline V gives CDR1 SGDLS, CDR2 YYNGEE. The ends were cut back, 0 bases at V and 7 bases at J, with 13 bases in the middle. This CDR3 comprises 14 residues. CDR3 region: CASSVEPGAAGYTF. For the CDR3, the DNA is TGTGCCAGCAGCGTAGAGCCCGGGGCGGCTGGCTACACCTTC.

This clonotype was seen a handful of times. The chain joins TRBV7-9 to TRBJ2-5; D ambiguous. V dropped 4 bases and J dropped 5 bases, with 11 bases sitting between them. CDR3 length: 13 amino acids. The germline V gene encodes CDR1 SEHNR and CDR2 FQNEAQ (reference sequence). The CDR3 sequence: CASSSIAKETQYF. CDR3 nucleotides: TGTGCCAGCAGCTCCATCGCTAAGGAGACCCAGTACTTC.

Ten or more counts support this clonotype. The chain is built from TRBV7-2 and TRBJ2-1; D call uncertain. From germline, CDR1 is SGHTA and CDR2 FQGNSA. V was shortened by 1 base and J by 9 bases, with 10 bases between the two germline ends. The CDR3 extends over 13 amino acids. The CDR3 DNA follows: TGTGCCAGCAGCTTAGAGGTGGTCAGTGAGCAGTTCTTC. Its protein product is CASSLEVVSEQFF.

This clonotype appeared many times. The chain uses TRBV4-3 and TRBJ1-3; maybe TRBD1 (5 bases). Germline-derived CDR1 and CDR2 are LGHNA and YSLEER. CDR3 length: 15 amino acids. Trimming left V 3 bases short and J 3 bases short, with 12 bases between. The CDR3 coding sequence is TGCGCCAGCAGCCACGGACGGGGGGGTGGAAACACCATATATTTT. The encoded protein is CASSHGRGGGNTIYF.

On this clonotype: A single base separates this from a much larger clone, so it may be a read error. J is TRBJ1-1 and V is TRBV7-2; D gene unclear. Germline values: CDR1 SGHTA, CDR2 FQGNSA. This CDR3 contains 14 residues. Deletions cut 1 base from V and 6 bases from J, with 12 bases between. The CDR3 spells CASSLENGRAEAFF. CDR3 DNA sequence: TGTGCCAGCAGCTTAGAGAATGGGAGAGCTGAAGCTTTCTTT.

This clonotype was observed many times. This chain links TRBV20-1 with TRBJ2-1; D not certain. V shed 3 bases and J shed 6 bases, with 6 bases lying between them. Germline CDR1 DFQATT, CDR2 SNEGSKA (reference sequence). The CDR3 has 11 residues. The CDR3 nucleotides read TGCAGTGCTAGCCCCGTCAATGAGCAGTTCTTC. The encoded protein is CSASPVNEQFF.

This clonotype has at least ten counts. The chain couples TRBV12-3 or TRBV12-4 to TRBJ2-3, with a tentative D call TRBD1 (5 bases). Trimming took off 3 bases at V and 1 base at J, with 8 bases between the two ends. The CDR3 is made up of 14 amino acids. The CDR3 bases are TGTGCCAGCAGTTTTCCACAGGGCACAGATACGCAGTATTTT. It specifies CASSFPQGTDTQYF.

As to this clonotype: A read error may be the cause here, since a much bigger clone is one base away. V and J are TRBV6-5 and TRBJ1-1, with unresolved D. CDR1 is MNHEY, CDR2 SVGAGI, per germline. The CDR3 covers 12 residues. The CDR3 here is CTSSDPNTEAFF. For the CDR3, the DNA is TGTACCAGCAGTGACCCGAACACTGAAGCTTTCTTT.

This clonotype was detected ten times or more. This chain connects TRBV29-1 to TRBJ1-5; 9 bases align to TRBD1. J was trimmed by 8 bases and V by 4 bases; bases with no gene match: 9. The CDR3 sequence is 14 residues long. The germline V gene has CDR1 SQVTM and CDR2 ANQGSEA. This CDR3 reads CSVAVTGGFEPQHF. In nucleotides, the CDR3 is TGCAGCGTTGCCGTGACAGGGGGGTTTGAGCCCCAGCATTTT.

Ten or more counts support this clonotype. V and J are TRBV10-3 and TRBJ2-2, with D maybe TRBD2 (6 bases). Germline V gene sequence: CDR1 ENHRY, CDR2 SYGVKD. V lost 7 bases, J lost 4 bases, and 10 bases lay in between. The CDR3 contains 13 residues. CDR3 DNA: TGTGCCATCATCGCGGGGAGCACCGGGGAGCTGTTTTTT. This encodes CAIIAGSTGELFF.

This clonotype was counted at least ten times. The chain recombines TRBV19 with TRBJ2-3; D remains unclear. Trimming removed 7 bases at V and 6 bases at J, with 20 bases between. The CDR3 extends over 15 amino acids. Germline CDR1 is LNHDA and CDR2 is SQIVND (reference sequence). The CDR3 region has the DNA TGTGCCAGTACGGCGAAGGGCCTATTTCGTGATACGCAGTATTTT. Amino acids: CASTAKGLFRDTQYF.

This clonotype has ten or more counts. This chain links TRBV12-3 or TRBV12-4 with TRBJ1-1, with D unclear. The CDR3 sequence is 13 residues long. Trimming pared 5 bases from V and 1 base from J, leaving 8 bases between. CDR3 bases: TGTGCCAGCAGTCTGACGGAGAACACTGAAGCTTTCTTT. As protein: CASSLTENTEAFF.

This clonotype has ten or more counts. CDR3 sequence (DNA): TGCGCCAGCAGTCGGACAGGGGTCGACACCGGGGAGCTGTTTTTT. This translates into CASSRTGVDTGELFF. V is TRBV5-1 and J is TRBJ2-2; 9 nucleotides align to TRBD1. The J segment lost 3 bases and the V segment lost 5 bases, leaving 5 bases of the junction unmatched. The CDR3 sequence is 15 residues long. Germline CDR1 is SGHRS and CDR2 is YFSETQ.

This clonotype has ten or more counts. The V and J genes are TRBV12-3 or TRBV12-4 and TRBJ1-6; D is ambiguous. This CDR3 region has 17 residues. Trimming cost V 1 base and J 0 bases, with 10 bases left between them. The CDR3 loop reads CASSLVAGSSYNSPLHF. The CDR3 DNA is TGTGCCAGCAGTTTAGTCGCGGGTAGCTCCTATAATTCACCCCTCCACTTT.

The table lists this clonotype with a few counts. The CDR3 region is CASSLRLAGGRYNEQFF. Here the CDR3 DNA reads TGTGCCAGCAGCTTAAGACTAGCGGGGGGTCGCTACAATGAGCAGTTCTTC. V and J are TRBV11-3 and TRBJ2-1; 13 bases match TRBD2. CDR1 is SGHNT and CDR2 is YENEEA in the germline V gene. J was trimmed by 3 bases and V by 2 bases; bases with no gene match: 4. The CDR3 runs to 17 residues.

This clonotype has at least ten counts. This chain joins TRBV4-3 and TRBJ2-1; D possibly corresponds to TRBD2 (5 bases). The V end was cut by 1 base, the J end by 5 bases, with 21 bases between. This CDR3 is 18 amino acids long. Germline V gene sequence: CDR1 LGHNA, CDR2 YSLEER. The CDR3 nucleotides read TGCGCCAGCAGCCAAGGGATCGGAACCGGAGGCCTGAACAATGAGCAGTTCTTC. Protein product: CASSQGIGTGGLNNEQFF.

The genes are TRBV7-2 and TRBJ1-5; 9 bases agree with TRBD1. CDR1 and CDR2 from the germline V gene are SGHTA and FQGNSA. V trimming: 5 bases; J trimming: 6 bases; junction bases outside the gene matches: 2. The CDR3 contains 13 residues. CDR3 sequence: CASSATGGQPQHF. The CDR3 region has the DNA TGTGCCAGCAGCGCGACAGGGGGTCAGCCCCAGCATTTT.

About this clonotype: This may stem from a read error, because a much larger clone lies one nucleotide away. The genes are TRBV30 and TRBJ1-5, with a tentative D call TRBD1 (6 bases). V was pared by 8 bases and J by 1 base, with 18 bases between. There are 15 residues in the CDR3. CDR1 GTSNPN and CDR2 SVGIG come from the germline V gene (reference sequence). CDR3: CARSPWGRSNQPQHF. The CDR3 DNA reads TGTGCCCGGTCCCCTTGGGGGCGAAGCAATCAGCCCCAGCATTTT. The full variable domain, in which reference TRBV30 and TRBJ1-5 provide the parts outside the CDR3, is SQTIHQWPATLVQPVGSPLSLECTVEGTSNPNLYWYRQAAGRGLQLLFYSVGIGQISSEVPQNLSASRPQDRQFILSSKKLLLSDSGFYLCARSPWGRSNQPQHFGDGTRLSIL.

J is TRBJ2-7 and V is TRBV10-3; TRBD1 might be the D (5 bases). V dropped 11 bases and J dropped 3 bases, with 17 bases sitting between them. CDR3 size: 13 residues. CDR1 ENHRY and CDR2 SYGVKD come from the germline V gene. The CDR3 sequence: CALQRQRFYEQYF. The CDR3 DNA sequence: TGTGCCTTACAGAGACAGAGGTTCTACGAGCAGTACTTC.

In this sample, this clonotype turned up many times. CDR3 region: CSASSGARDSETQYF. The CDR3 DNA reads TGCAGTGCTAGTTCGGGGGCTCGTGATTCGGAGACCCAGTACTTC. The rearrangement joins TRBV20-1 to TRBJ2-5, with D perhaps given as TRBD1 or TRBD2 (6 bases each). Trimming left V 3 bases short and J 5 bases short, with 19 bases between. CDR3 length: 15 amino acids. The germline V gene has CDR1 DFQATT and CDR2 SNEGSKA (reference sequence).

This clonotype was detected ten times or more. The CDR3 protein is CASSERGVFYNEQFF. The CDR3 region has the DNA TGCGCCAGCAGCGAGCGTGGGGTTTTCTACAATGAGCAGTTCTTC. The gene calls are TRBV4-3 and TRBJ2-1; unclear D gene. V was pared by 5 bases and J by 3 bases, with 14 bases between. The CDR3 has 15 amino acids. Germline V gene data show CDR1 as LGHNA and CDR2 as YSLEER.

The V and J genes are TRBV10-3 and TRBJ2-1; 7 positions agree with TRBD2. After removal of 10 bases from V and 7 bases from J, the junction contained 16 bases not matched to a gene. This CDR3 is built from 15 residues. From germline, CDR1 is ENHRY and CDR2 SYGVKD. The CDR3 coding sequence is TGTGCCACCGGGGGGAGGACCGTATTGGCAAATGAGCAGTTCTTC. As protein: CATGGRTVLANEQFF.

This clonotype was seen many times. V is TRBV7-2 and J is TRBJ2-3; unclear D gene. CDR1 and CDR2 (germline): SGHTA, FQGNSA. The V and J ends lost 7 bases and 0 bases respectively, with 11 bases between them. The CDR3 is 14 residues long. In DNA, the CDR3 is TGTGCCAGCATCTTGTCCAGGAGCACAGATACGCAGTATTTT. Translating gives CASILSRSTDTQYF.

This clonotype was observed a handful of times. The rearrangement uses TRBV27 and TRBJ2-7; 7 bases are a match to TRBD1. The CDR3 runs 15 residues. The V and J ends lost 5 bases and 7 bases, in that order; junction bases with no gene match: 14. Germline-derived CDR1 and CDR2 are MNHEY and SMNVEV (reference sequence). CDR3 coding DNA: TGTGCCAGCAGTGCCGGGACAGTGACCCTTAGGGAGCAGTACTTC. This encodes CASSAGTVTLREQYF.

There are many counts of this clonotype. The junction differs from germline at one of its ends, possibly a read error. The gene calls are TRBV7-7 and TRBJ2-3, with D possibly TRBD2 on 5 matching bases. The CDR3 has 14 amino acids. Germline V gene lookup returns CDR1 SSHAT and CDR2 FNYEAQ (reference sequence). This chain's CDR3 is CASSESGGTDTQYF. CDR3 DNA: TGTGCTAGCAGCGAGAGCGGTGGCACAGATACGCAGTATTTT.

In this sample, this clonotype turned up many times. This chain uses TRBV18 with TRBJ2-7, with TRBD1 matching over 8 bases. Trimming took 4 bases from V and 5 from J; bases not matched to a gene: 19. Per the germline V gene, CDR1 is KGHSH and CDR2 is LQKENI. The CDR3 sequence is 18 residues long. CDR3 nucleotide sequence: TGTGCCAGCTCACTTCGACAGGGGTCGACTATCAGTACCCACGAGCAGTACTTC. Residues: CASSLRQGSTISTHEQYF.

At least ten counts were recorded for this clonotype. The chain has TRBV4-3 and TRBJ1-2; weak D call: TRBD1 (6 bases). This CDR3 is 15 amino acids long. Trimming pared 0 bases from V and 4 bases from J, leaving 12 bases between. CDR1 and CDR2 (germline): LGHNA, YSLEER. The CDR3 is CASSQDLRGGYGYTF. The CDR3 nucleotides are TGCGCCAGCAGCCAAGATCTTAGGGGGGGCTATGGCTACACCTTC.

This clonotype was seen many times. This chain joins TRBV18 and TRBJ1-4; unclear D gene. The germline gives CDR1 KGHSH, CDR2 LQKENI. V lost 0 bases, J lost 14 bases, and 13 bases lay in between. The CDR3 length is 13 residues. CDR3 protein: CASSPPGPTPLFF. The CDR3 region has the DNA TGTGCCAGCTCACCACCCGGACCGACCCCGCTGTTTTTT.

This clonotype occurred many times. The V and J genes are TRBV29-1 and TRBJ2-3; 7 bases fit TRBD2. Germline trimming cut 7 bases from V and 5 bases from J; bases unmatched to any gene: 9. Germline CDR1 is SQVTM and CDR2 is ANQGSEA. The CDR3 consists of 13 residues. The chain's CDR3 is CSATPGGGDTQYF. DNA of the CDR3: TGCAGCGCCACTCCGGGGGGTGGAGATACGCAGTATTTT.